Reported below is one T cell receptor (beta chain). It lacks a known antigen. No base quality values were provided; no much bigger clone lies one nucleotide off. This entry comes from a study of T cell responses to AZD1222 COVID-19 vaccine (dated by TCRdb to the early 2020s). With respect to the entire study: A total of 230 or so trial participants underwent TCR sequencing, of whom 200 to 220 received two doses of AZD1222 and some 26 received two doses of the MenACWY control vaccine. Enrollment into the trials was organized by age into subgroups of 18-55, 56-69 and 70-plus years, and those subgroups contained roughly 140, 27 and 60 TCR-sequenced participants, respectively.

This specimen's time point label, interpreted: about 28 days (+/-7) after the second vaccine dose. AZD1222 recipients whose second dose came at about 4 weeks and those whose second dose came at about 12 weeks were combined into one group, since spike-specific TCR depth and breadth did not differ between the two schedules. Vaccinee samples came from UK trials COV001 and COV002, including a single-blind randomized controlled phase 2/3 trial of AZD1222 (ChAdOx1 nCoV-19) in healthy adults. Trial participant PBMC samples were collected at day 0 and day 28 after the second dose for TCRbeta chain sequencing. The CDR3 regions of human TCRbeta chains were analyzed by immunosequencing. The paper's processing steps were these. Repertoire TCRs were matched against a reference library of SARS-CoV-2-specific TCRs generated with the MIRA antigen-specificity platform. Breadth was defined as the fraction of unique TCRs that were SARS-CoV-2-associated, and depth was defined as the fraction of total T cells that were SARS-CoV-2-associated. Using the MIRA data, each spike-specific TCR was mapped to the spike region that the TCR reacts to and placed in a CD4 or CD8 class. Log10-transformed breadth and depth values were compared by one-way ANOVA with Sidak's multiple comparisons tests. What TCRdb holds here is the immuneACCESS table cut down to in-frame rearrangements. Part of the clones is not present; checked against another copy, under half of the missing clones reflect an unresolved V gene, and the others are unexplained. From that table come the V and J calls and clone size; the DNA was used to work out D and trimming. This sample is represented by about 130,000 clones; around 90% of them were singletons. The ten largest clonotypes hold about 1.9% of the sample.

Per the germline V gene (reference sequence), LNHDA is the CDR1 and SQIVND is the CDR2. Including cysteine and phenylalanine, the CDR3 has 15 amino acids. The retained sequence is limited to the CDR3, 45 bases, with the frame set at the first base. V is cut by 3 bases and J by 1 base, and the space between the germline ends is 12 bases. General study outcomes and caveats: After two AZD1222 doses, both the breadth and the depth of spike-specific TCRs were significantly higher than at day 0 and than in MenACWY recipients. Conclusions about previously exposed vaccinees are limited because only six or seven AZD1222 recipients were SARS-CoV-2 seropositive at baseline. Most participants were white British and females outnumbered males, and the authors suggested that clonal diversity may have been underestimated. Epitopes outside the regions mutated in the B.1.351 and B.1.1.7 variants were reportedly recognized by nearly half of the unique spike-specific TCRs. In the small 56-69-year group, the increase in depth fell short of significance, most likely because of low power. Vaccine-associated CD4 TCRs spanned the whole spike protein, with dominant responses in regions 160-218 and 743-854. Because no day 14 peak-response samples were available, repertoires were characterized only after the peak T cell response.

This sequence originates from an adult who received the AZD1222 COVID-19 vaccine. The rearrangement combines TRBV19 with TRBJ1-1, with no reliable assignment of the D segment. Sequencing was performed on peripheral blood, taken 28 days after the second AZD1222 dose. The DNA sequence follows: TGTGCCAGTAGTATGGGGTCCCAGGCGAACACTGAAGCTTTCTTT. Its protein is CASSMGSQANTEAFF.